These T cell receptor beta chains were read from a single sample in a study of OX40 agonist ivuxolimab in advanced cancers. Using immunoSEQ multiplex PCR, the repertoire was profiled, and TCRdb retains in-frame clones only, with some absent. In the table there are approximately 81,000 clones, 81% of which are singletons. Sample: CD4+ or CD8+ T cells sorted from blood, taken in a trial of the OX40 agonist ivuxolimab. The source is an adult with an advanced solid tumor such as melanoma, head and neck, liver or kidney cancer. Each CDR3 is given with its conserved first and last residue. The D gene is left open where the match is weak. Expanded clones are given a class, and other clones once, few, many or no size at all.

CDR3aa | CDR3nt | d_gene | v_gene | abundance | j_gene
CASSSGGATGELFF | TGTGCCAGCAGCTCCGGGGGGGCCACCGGGGAGCTGTTTTTT | TRBD2 | TRBV5-4 | . | TRBJ2-2
CARSWWRFHGYTF | TGTGCCAGAAGCTGGTGGCGGTTCCATGGCTACACCTTC | . | TRBV5-3 | . | TRBJ1-2
CASSATTMPGYTF | TGTGCCAGCAGTGCCACCACGATGCCTGGCTACACCTTC | . | TRBV25-1 | . | TRBJ1-2
CASSPFNPSGSESGELFF | TGTGCCAGCAGCCCTTTTAACCCGAGCGGGAGTGAGTCCGGGGAGCTGTTTTTT | TRBD2 | TRBV27 | once | TRBJ2-2
CSVVRQTNTEAFF | TGCAGCGTTGTTCGACAGACGAACACTGAAGCTTTCTTT | . | TRBV29-1 | . | TRBJ1-1
CASSFNRGRTEAFF | TGCGCCAGCAGCTTCAACAGGGGGCGGACTGAAGCTTTCTTT | TRBD1 | TRBV5-1 | . | TRBJ1-1
CASSLSTRARGETQYF | TGTGCCAGCAGCTTATCTACCAGGGCAAGGGGAGAGACCCAGTACTTC | . | TRBV13 | . | TRBJ2-5
CASSVEGRTDTQYF | TGTGCCAGCAGCGTAGAGGGTCGTACAGATACGCAGTATTTT | . | TRBV9 | . | TRBJ2-3
CASSSQPGTWETQYF | TGCGCCAGCAGCTCCCAACCGGGGACTTGGGAGACCCAGTACTTC | . | TRBV5-1 | . | TRBJ2-5
CASMAESINTEAFF | TGCGCCAGCATGGCAGAGTCGATAAACACTGAAGCTTTCTTT | . | TRBV5-1 | . | TRBJ1-1
CASSQEDARTYEQYF | TGTGCCAGCAGCCAAGAAGATGCCAGGACCTACGAGCAGTACTTC | . | TRBV4-2 | . | TRBJ2-7
CASSYSSDRGDTIYF | TGTGCCAGCAGTTACTCGTCGGACAGGGGTGACACCATATATTTT | TRBD1 | TRBV6-6 | . | TRBJ1-3
CASSWLGQESTDTQYF | TGCGCCAGCAGCTGGCTTGGGCAGGAGAGCACAGATACGCAGTATTTT | . | TRBV5-1 | . | TRBJ2-3
CASSLDATYGYTF | TGTGCCAGCAGTTTAGATGCGACCTATGGCTACACCTTC | . | TRBV27 | . | TRBJ1-2
CASSSGTGGVEQYF | TGCGCCAGCAGCTCCGGGACAGGGGGCGTCGAGCAGTACTTC | TRBD1 | TRBV5-1 | . | TRBJ2-7
CASRTDWTGNQPQHF | TGTGCCAGCCGGACAGATTGGACTGGCAATCAGCCCCAGCATTTT | . | TRBV2 | many | TRBJ1-5
CASSQSVTGSYGYTF | TGCGCCAGCAGCCAATCCGTTACAGGGTCCTATGGCTACACCTTC | . | TRBV4-3 | . | TRBJ1-2
CASSDRGGKLFF | TGTGCCAGCAGTGACAGGGGAGGAAAACTGTTTTTT | . | TRBV2 | many | TRBJ1-4
CAWSGTGGGTQYF | TGTGCCTGGAGTGGGACAGGAGGTGGTACGCAGTATTTT | TRBD1 | TRBV30 | . | TRBJ2-3
CASSNGGGAFYGYTF | TGTGCCAGCAGTAACGGCGGGGGGGCCTTCTATGGCTACACCTTC | . | TRBV5-4 | . | TRBJ1-2
CASRTMMAEQYF | TGTGCCAGCAGGACTATGATGGCCGAGCAGTACTTC | . | TRBV6-1 | few | TRBJ2-7
CASSLGYRGPEEVDNEQFF | TGTGCCAGCAGCTTAGGTTACAGGGGGCCTGAGGAAGTTGACAATGAGCAGTTCTTC | TRBD1 | TRBV13 | few | TRBJ2-1
CASSFGLQGHSPLHF | TGTGCCAGCAGCTTCGGGTTACAGGGTCATTCACCCCTCCACTTT | . | TRBV11-3 | . | TRBJ1-6
CASSIDGNYGYTF | TGTGCCAGTAGTATCGACGGGAACTATGGCTACACCTTC | . | TRBV19 | . | TRBJ1-2
CASERDMNTGELFF | TGTGCCAGCGAAAGGGATATGAACACCGGGGAGCTGTTTTTT | . | TRBV5-6 | . | TRBJ2-2
CASIPAQGGASYEQYF | TGTGCCAGCATCCCAGCACAGGGGGGGGCCTCCTACGAGCAGTACTTC | . | TRBV27 | once | TRBJ2-7
CASSAGVAKNIQYF | TGCGCCAGCAGTGCGGGGGTGGCCAAAAACATTCAGTACTTC | . | TRBV10-1 | . | TRBJ2-4
CASSDGASHEQFF | TGTGCCAGCAGTGACGGTGCGTCCCATGAGCAGTTCTTC | . | TRBV6-1 | . | TRBJ2-1
CASSPGTGTGYEQYF | TGTGCCAGCTCACCTGGGACAGGGACGGGCTACGAGCAGTACTTC | TRBD1 | TRBV18 | . | TRBJ2-7
CASGLQLAGDGELFF | TGTGCTAGTGGTTTGCAACTAGCGGGGGACGGGGAGCTGTTTTTT | TRBD2 | TRBV12-5 | . | TRBJ2-2
CASSSGQGLVEQYF | TGTGCCAGCAGCTCAGGACAGGGGTTGGTCGAGCAGTACTTC | TRBD1 | TRBV11-3 | . | TRBJ2-7
CASSLVGTVNTEAFF | TGTGCCAGCAGCTTAGTCGGGACGGTGAACACTGAAGCTTTCTTT | . | TRBV7-2 | . | TRBJ1-1
CASSGGGYREAQYF | TGTGCCAGCAGCGGGGGCGGGTACCGGGAGGCCCAGTACTTC | . | TRBV27 | . | TRBJ2-5
CAAGFITEAFF | TGTGCCGCAGGATTCATAACTGAAGCTTTCTTT | . | TRBV6-5 | . | TRBJ1-1
CASSEVGQGHPYEQYF | TGTGCCAGCAGTGAAGTCGGACAGGGCCACCCCTACGAGCAGTACTTC | TRBD1 | TRBV6-1 | . | TRBJ2-7
CASSEGSRHVNTEAFF | TGTGCCAGCAGCGAAGGGTCGAGACACGTGAACACTGAAGCTTTCTTT | . | TRBV6-1 | once | TRBJ1-1
CASSRLAGSSYEQYF | TGTGCCAGCAGCCGTTTAGCGGGGAGCTCCTACGAGCAGTACTTC | TRBD2 | TRBV7-6 | . | TRBJ2-7
CASSQSRSGPGEKLFF | TGCGCCAGCAGCCAATCCCGGTCCGGGCCCGGAGAAAAACTGTTTTTT | . | TRBV5-1 | . | TRBJ1-4
CASSYEKESGELFF | TGTGCCAGCAGTTACGAAAAGGAATCAGGGGAGCTGTTTTTT | . | TRBV6-6 | . | TRBJ2-2
CATSRGGKINEQFF | TGTGCCACCAGCAGAGGTGGGAAGATCAATGAGCAGTTCTTC | . | TRBV15 | . | TRBJ2-1
CASSRGVAAGEDEQFF | TGTGCCAGCTCACGCGGGGTAGCGGCAGGGGAAGATGAGCAGTTCTTC | . | TRBV18 | . | TRBJ2-1
CASSLAGTGNYEQYF | TGCGCCAGCAGCTTAGCCGGGACAGGGAACTACGAGCAGTACTTC | TRBD1 | TRBV5-1 | . | TRBJ2-7
CASSLGRRADTQYF | TGTGCCAGCAGCTTGGGTAGGCGGGCCGATACGCAGTATTTT | . | TRBV5-6 | . | TRBJ2-3
CASSSQPGQGYEQFF | TGTGCCAGCAGCTCGCAACCGGGACAGGGCTATGAGCAGTTCTTC | TRBD1 | TRBV13 | . | TRBJ2-1
CASSGNPGGTEAFF | TGTGCCAGCAGTGGAAATCCGGGTGGCACTGAAGCTTTCTTT | . | TRBV2 | . | TRBJ1-1
CASSLEFANEQFF | TGTGCCAGCAGCTTAGAATTCGCGAATGAGCAGTTCTTC | . | TRBV7-9 | . | TRBJ2-1
CASSRYQGGYTF | TGTGCCAGCAGCAGATACCAGGGTGGCTACACCTTC | . | TRBV6-5 | . | TRBJ1-2
CASSLSFSGGGYGYTF | TGTGCCAGCAGCTTAAGTTTTTCGGGGGGTGGCTATGGCTACACCTTC | . | TRBV7-2 | . | TRBJ1-2
CASSLDSKGAFF | TGCGCCAGCAGCTTGGATAGCAAAGGGGCTTTCTTT | . | TRBV5-1 | . | TRBJ1-1
CAISERVGGGGNTIYF | TGTGCCATCAGTGAGCGGGTAGGGGGTGGTGGAAACACCATATATTTT | . | TRBV10-3 | . | TRBJ1-3
CASSSFDGGVYEQYF | TGTGCCAGCTCATCCTTTGACGGGGGTGTCTACGAGCAGTACTTC | . | TRBV18 | . | TRBJ2-7
CASSLFQGRTEAFF | TGTGCCAGCAGCCTATTTCAGGGGCGGACTGAAGCTTTCTTT | . | TRBV5-4 | . | TRBJ1-1
CASAQLGETQYF | TGTGCCAGCGCTCAGCTGGGAGAGACCCAGTACTTC | . | TRBV2 | . | TRBJ2-5
CASSYGQGTDTQYF | TGTGCCAGCAGTTATGGGCAGGGCACAGATACGCAGTATTTT | . | TRBV6-5 | . | TRBJ2-3